The entry below describes one T cell receptor (beta chain). The target of this receptor is not known. No base quality information exists; no much larger clone differs at one position. The CDR3 numbers 12 residues from cysteine through phenylalanine. Of the read, only the CDR3 DNA is kept; its 36 bases are in frame from base 1. Relative to germline, V is missing 1 base and J is missing 7 bases, with 3 bases of the junction outside any gene match. Sequences SQVTM (CDR1) and ANQGSEA (CDR2) are obtained from the germline V gene. The receptor library was made with the immunoSEQ multiplex PCR assay. As for how the authors treated the data: A statistical classification framework was built for diagnosing cytomegalovirus status from the catalog of TCR beta chain sequences. Here the immuneACCESS table is served through TCRdb, limited to in-frame sequences with V and J called. Missing clones are a known gap in these copies; in checked studies unresolved V genes cover under half, and the rest lacks a known reason. From that table come the V and J calls and clone size; the DNA was used to work out D and trimming. In this sample the table shows over 90,000 clones, about 94% of which occur a single time. The top ten constitute roughly 0.9% of the sample.

Separate from the approximately 730-subject first cohort, the validation cohort of roughly 120 subjects was the group to which the donors belonged. The data were obtained in a study of cytomegalovirus exposure and HLA in healthy donors (dated by TCRdb to about 2017). Looking at the study overall: The roughly 700 repertoires of the first cohort and the roughly 120 validation repertoires were produced on the same platform, according to a later analysis. The study aimed to test whether signatures of past pathogen exposure could be identified by cataloging public T cell receptors. Besides the first cohort of 666 subjects, a separate validation cohort made up of roughly 130 different subjects was used. High-throughput TCR immunosequencing, statistical association of individual TCRs with disease status, and machine learning were combined to predict cytomegalovirus infection status.

Results the study describes overall, beyond this receptor: In vitro tests confirmed that three of the cytomegalovirus-associated TCR beta chains recognize cytomegalovirus antigens. A later analysis had no HLA typing for the validation cohort, so co-occurrence there was scored across all 110 or so repertoires. In the study, 150 to 200 TCR beta chains were listed as associated with cytomegalovirus. In a later analysis, TCRs clustered in the first cohort were found to also tend to co-occur in the 130 or so validation repertoires, with 85% to 95% of cluster scores above 0. The authors suggested that the approach could potentially be generalized to other disease states and immunological phenotypes. The classifier was reported to diagnose cytomegalovirus status with high specificity and sensitivity in both the original cohort and the validation cohort. While some public TCRs were present in many individuals, most TCR sequences turned up only very rarely across donors.

The source is a woman aged 18-29 years in good health and CMV-seronegative. What was sequenced was PBMCs. The chain joins TRBV29-1 to TRBJ1-2; 7 middle bases align to TRBD1. The CDR3 here reads CSVEGDSPGYTF. The bases are TGCAGCGTTGAAGGGGACAGTCCTGGCTACACCTTC.